These 20 T cell receptor beta chains originate from one sample sequenced in a study of shared clonotypes between healthy human individuals. Measured with immunoSEQ multiplex PCR; TCRdb has only the in-frame clones, and not every one. The table has about 1.5 million clones, roughly 97% seen once. The sequenced sample consisted of naive CD4+ T cells sorted from blood. Documented subset: CD45RA+ positively selected. These receptors came from a man under 40 in good health.

The count of this clone is one. The rearrangement joins TRBV27 to TRBJ2-3; D may be TRBD1 or TRBD2 (5 bases each). V was clipped by 6 bases and J by 0 bases, with 10 bases between them. The V gene's germline CDR1 is MNHEY and CDR2 SMNVEV (reference sequence). The CDR3 runs 14 residues. The CDR3 loop is CASRPWGSTDTQYF. In DNA form, the CDR3 reads TGTGCCAGCAGACCCTGGGGGAGCACAGATACGCAGTATTTT.

The chain uses TRBV30 and TRBJ1-2; D might be TRBD1 (6 bases). Germline V gene data show CDR1 as GTSNPN and CDR2 as SVGIG (reference sequence). Trimming removed 0 bases at V and 3 bases at J, with 14 bases between. CDR3 size: 15 residues. CDR3: CAWSVGSGGHYGYTF. CDR3 nucleotide sequence: TGTGCCTGGAGTGTAGGGTCGGGGGGGCACTATGGCTACACCTTC.

The V and J genes are TRBV19 and TRBJ1-4; D perhaps matches TRBD1 (5 bases). There are 18 residues in the CDR3. Trimming left V 4 bases short and J 0 bases short, with 18 bases between. CDR1 and CDR2 (germline): LNHDA, SQIVND (reference sequence). CDR3 DNA: TGTGCCAGTAGTACCCCCTCCCGGGACGGTGCAACTAATGAAAAACTGTTTTTT. Protein: CASSTPSRDGATNEKLFF.

This sequence joins TRBV28 and TRBJ2-7, with TRBD2 matching 7 bases. The CDR3 is made up of 14 amino acids. V lost 4 bases and J lost 3; bases outside the gene matches: 6. Germline V gives CDR1 MDHEN, CDR2 SYDVKM. In DNA, the CDR3 is TGTGCCAGCAGTTCAGGCGGGAGTCTCTACGAGCAGTACTTC. It is translated as CASSSGGSLYEQYF.

The chain is built from TRBV19 and TRBJ2-3; TRBD1 might be the D (5 bases). The CDR3 length is 12 residues. The germline CDR1 and CDR2 sequences are LNHDA and SQIVND (reference sequence). The germline V and J ends were trimmed by 6 bases and 7 bases, with 11 bases remaining between them. This CDR3 reads CASRGPLNTQYF. The CDR3 region has the DNA TGTGCCAGTAGGGGGCCCTTGAATACGCAGTATTTT.

This rearrangement joins TRBV2 to TRBJ2-7, with D perhaps TRBD2 (7 bases). V was trimmed by 4 bases and J by 7 bases, leaving 17 bases between them. The CDR3 runs to 14 residues. The V gene's germline CDR1 is SNHLY and CDR2 FYNNEI. CDR3: CASSGARGAREQYF. The CDR3 nucleotides read TGTGCCAGCAGTGGGGCCCGGGGGGCGCGGGAGCAGTACTTC. The full variable domain, in which reference TRBV2 and TRBJ2-7 provide the parts outside the CDR3, is EPEVTQTPSHQVTQMGQEVILRCVPISNHLYFYWYRQILGQKVEFLVSFYNNEISEKSEIFDDQFSVERPDGSNFTLKIRSTKLEDSAMYFCASSGARGAREQYFGPGTRLTVT.

The chain is built from TRBV29-1 and TRBJ2-3; 10 bases map to TRBD1. This CDR3 spans 15 amino acids. Germline CDR1 is SQVTM and CDR2 is ANQGSEA. Trimming at V came to 4 bases and at J to 1 base, leaving 5 bases not matched to a gene. This chain's CDR3 is CSVARGTGGTDTQYF. The CDR3 DNA sequence: TGCAGCGTTGCCAGGGGGACAGGGGGCACAGATACGCAGTATTTT.

V is TRBV7-2 and J is TRBJ2-3; D is undetermined. V was shortened by 1 base and J by 6 bases, with 8 bases between the two germline ends. CDR1 and CDR2 (germline): SGHTA, FQGNSA. CDR3 size: 13 residues. DNA of the CDR3: TGTGCCAGCAGCTTAGACCGCTTGGATACGCAGTATTTT. This gives the protein CASSLDRLDTQYF.

The chain carries TRBV18 and TRBJ1-3; D is uncertain. The CDR3 contains 13 residues. Deletions cut 6 bases from V and 4 bases from J, with 10 bases between. Germline CDR1 KGHSH, CDR2 LQKENI. The CDR3 bases are TGTGCCAGCTCCGCGGGTCAGGGAAACACCATATATTTT. It translates to CASSAGQGNTIYF.

This chain uses TRBV28 with TRBJ2-7, with D perhaps given as TRBD1 or TRBD2 (6 bases each). Trimming took off 6 bases at V and 4 bases at J, with 34 bases between the two ends. Per germline, CDR1 MDHEN and CDR2 SYDVKM. There are 20 residues in the CDR3. Here the CDR3 reads CASSNKYRDTRLDHEYEQYF. In nucleotides, the CDR3 is TGTGCCAGCAGCAATAAATACCGGGACACCCGACTAGACCACGAATACGAGCAGTACTTC.

In this sample, this clone turned up a few times. The chain couples TRBV6-1 to TRBJ2-7, with D unresolved. This CDR3 region has 12 residues. The V end was cut by 0 bases, the J end by 6 bases, with 6 bases between. In germline, CDR1 is MNHNS, CDR2 SASEGT. The CDR3 DNA sequence: TGTGCCAGCAGTGAAGCCCTTCCCGAGCAGTACTTC. Its protein is CASSEALPEQYF.

The chain combines TRBV6-5 with TRBJ2-7, with D possibly matching TRBD2 (6 bases). The CDR3 length is 15 residues. The V gene's germline CDR1 is MNHEY and CDR2 SVGAGI. Trimming cost V 6 bases and J 0 bases, with 15 bases left between them. As DNA, the CDR3 is TGTGCCAGCAGCCGAACCGGGACTGCCTCCTACGAGCAGTACTTC. Its translation: CASSRTGTASYEQYF.

This clone was detected once. This chain links TRBV13 with TRBJ1-3; tentative D call: TRBD1 (5 bases). Per germline, CDR1 PRHDT and CDR2 FYEKMQ (reference sequence). CDR3 size: 14 residues. V gave up 3 bases and J gave up 7 bases, with 13 bases separating them. The CDR3, as DNA: TGTGCCAGCAGCTTGAGGCAGGGAAGGAACACCATATATTTT. It is translated as CASSLRQGRNTIYF.

This clone was observed a single time. J is TRBJ2-7 and V is TRBV9; perhaps TRBD1 as D (6 bases). Germline lookup yields CDR1 SGDLS and CDR2 YYNGEE. Trimming took 2 bases from V and 5 from J, leaving 17 bases between them. CDR3 size: 15 residues. The DNA of the CDR3 is TGTGCCAGCAGCGTTAGTCTAAGGACAGAAAACGAGCAGTACTTC. Its protein product is CASSVSLRTENEQYF.

The chain uses TRBV29-1 and TRBJ2-7; TRBD2 agrees at 11 bases. J lost 5 bases, V lost 6 bases, and 27 bases had no gene match. The CDR3 is made up of 20 amino acids. Per germline, CDR1 SQVTM and CDR2 ANQGSEA. CDR3 coding DNA: TGCAGCGTCGTCCGCACCACGACACCAGATTGGCTAGCGGGAGGACACGAGCAGTACTTC. Translated, it gives CSVVRTTTPDWLAGGHEQYF.

The J gene is TRBJ1-1, the V gene TRBV5-8; D might be TRBD1 (5 bases). This CDR3 contains 15 residues. Germline CDR1 SGHTS, CDR2 YDEGEE. V shed 4 bases and J shed 0 bases, with 13 bases lying between them. CDR3: CASSPRGLVNTEAFF. CDR3 bases: TGTGCCAGCAGCCCCCGGGGACTGGTGAACACTGAAGCTTTCTTT.

The V and J genes are TRBV6-6 and TRBJ1-5; possible D gene TRBD1, 6 bases. The CDR3 length is 15 residues. The germline CDR1 and CDR2 sequences are MNHNY and SVGAGI (reference sequence). V was trimmed by 2 bases and J by 4 bases, leaving 12 bases between them. The CDR3 coding sequence is TGTGCCAGCAGTTACCTTGGGACACGGAATCAGCCCCAGCATTTT. It is translated as CASSYLGTRNQPQHF.

The chain links TRBV6-5 to TRBJ1-3, with D possibly matching TRBD1 (5 bases). The CDR3 is 14 residues long. CDR1 MNHEY and CDR2 SVGAGI come from the germline V gene. The V gene lost 6 bases and the J gene lost 1 base, with 10 bases spanning the gap. In DNA form, the CDR3 reads TGTGCCAGCAGAAATGGGGGATCTGGAAACACCATATATTTT. It translates to CASRNGGSGNTIYF.

This chain uses TRBV14 with TRBJ2-7; D gene uncertain. This CDR3 spans 14 amino acids. Germline V gene data show CDR1 as SGHDN and CDR2 as FVKESK. V lost 0 bases, J lost 2 bases, and 8 bases lay in between. The CDR3: CASSQDGLPYEQYF. The DNA of the CDR3 is TGTGCCAGCAGCCAAGATGGGCTCCCCTACGAGCAGTACTTC.

The rearrangement joins TRBV9 to TRBJ2-7, with a tentative D call TRBD2 (6 bases). CDR3 length: 14 residues. Germline CDR1 reads SGDLS; CDR2 reads YYNGEE. Trimming took off 0 bases at V and 3 bases at J, with 10 bases between the two ends. CDR3 in DNA: TGTGCCAGCAGCGTAGCACAGACTAGCTACGAGCAGTACTTC. Its translation: CASSVAQTSYEQYF.